This T cell receptor beta chain was profiled in a study of blood T cell repertoires in COVID-19. TCRdb's table, derived via immunoSEQ multiplex PCR, lists solely in-frame clones and lacks some. The table shows some 68,000 clones, with 89% occurring only once. Germline V gene sequence: CDR1 SGDLS, CDR2 YYNGEE. CDR3 length: 20 residues. V shed 5 bases and J 2 bases; nucleotides not matched to a gene: 19. The chain joins TRBV9 to TRBJ1-3; 10 positions match TRBD1. The sample consisted of peripheral blood. The TCR originated in a man aged 45-60 years with active COVID-19. The CDR3 is CASSPTGTGESGATGNTIYF. CDR3 sequence (DNA): TGTGCCAGCAGTCCAACCGGGACAGGGGAAAGTGGGGCCACTGGAAACACCATATATTTT. The variable domain in full, completed from reference TRBV9 and TRBJ1-3, reads DSGVTQTPKHLITATGQRVTLRCSPRSGDLSVYWYQQSLDQGLQFLIQYYNGEERAKGNILERFSAQQFPDLHSELNLSSLELGDSALYFCASSPTGTGESGATGNTIYFGEGSWLTVV.